This T cell receptor beta chain was sequenced in a study of T cells after yellow fever vaccination. General study results and limits: Most primary-vaccination clones reappeared after the booster (about 96% CD4, about 88% CD8).

TCRdb reprocessed the 5' RACE reads via MiXCR and lists one record per CDR3 protein. The sample has almost 600,000 distinct CDR3 sequences; roughly 14% are singletons. From germline, CDR1 is DFQATT and CDR2 SNEGSKA (reference sequence). The CDR3 spans 11 residues. Trimming removed 3 bases from V and 7 bases from J, with 6 bases in between. This clonotype was seen a few times. Its target is not known. This receptor was identified in a man aged 30-40 years who received the YFV17D yellow fever vaccine. The sequencing used PBMCs, collected on the day of the yellow fever booster vaccination. The genes are TRBV20-1 and TRBJ2-2; D gene ambiguous. The CDR3 spells CSARVSGELFF. In nucleotides, the CDR3 is TGCAGTGCTAGGGTTAGCGGGGAGCTGTTTTTT.